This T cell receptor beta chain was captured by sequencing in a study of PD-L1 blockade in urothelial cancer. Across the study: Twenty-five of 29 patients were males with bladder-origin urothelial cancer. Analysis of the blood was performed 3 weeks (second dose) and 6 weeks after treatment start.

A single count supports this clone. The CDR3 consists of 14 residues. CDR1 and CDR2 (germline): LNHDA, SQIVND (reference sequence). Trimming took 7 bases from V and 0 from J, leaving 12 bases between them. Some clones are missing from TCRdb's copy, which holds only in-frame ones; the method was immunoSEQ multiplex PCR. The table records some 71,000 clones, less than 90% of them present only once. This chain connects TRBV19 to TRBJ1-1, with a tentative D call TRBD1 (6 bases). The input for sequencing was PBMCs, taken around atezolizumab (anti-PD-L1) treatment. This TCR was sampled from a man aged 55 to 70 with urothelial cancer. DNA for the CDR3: TGTGCCAGTATCATCAGGGGAGTGAACACTGAAGCTTTCTTT. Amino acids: CASIIRGVNTEAFF. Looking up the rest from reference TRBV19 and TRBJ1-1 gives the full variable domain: DGGITQSPKYLFRKEGQNVTLSCEQNLNHDAMYWYRQDPGQGLRLIYYSQIVNDFQKGDIAEGYSVSREKKESFPLTVTSAQKNPTAFYLCASIIRGVNTEAFFGQGTRLTVV.